The present T cell receptor (beta chain) was sequenced within a study of response to subunit inactivated influenza vaccine. Via MiXCR, TCRdb re-called the RT-PCR reads, giving one row per CDR3 protein. Of roughly 190,000 distinct CDR3 sequences in the sample, 10% to 15% were seen once. Germline V CDR1 and CDR2: SGHVS, FQNEAQ. The CDR3 extends over 14 amino acids. V was trimmed by 0 bases and J by 4 bases, leaving 10 bases between them. This clonotype appeared many times. The sample was also reused in another study, on T cells expressing NK-cell markers. That work states: With UMIs, 5'RACE template switching was used to make TCR beta cDNA. In a group of several donors, dominant NKG2C+ clonotypes represented about 1.0-7.5% of CD8+ T cells. HCMV specificity of the expanded NKG2C+ T cell clones was not established.

The source of this sequence is a man in his forties or fifties who received an inactivated influenza vaccine. The chain recombines TRBV7-8 with TRBJ2-7; D possibly matches TRBD1 or TRBD2 (6 bases each). The material sequenced was CD8+ T cells sorted from PBMCs, taken approximately 13 days after vaccination. This chain's CDR3 is CASSLAGGSYEQYF. The CDR3 DNA sequence: TGTGCCAGCAGCTTAGCGGGGGGCTCGTACGAGCAGTACTTC. The complete variable domain, with remaining parts taken from reference TRBV7-8 and TRBJ2-7, reads GAGVSQSPRYKVAKRGQDVALRCDPISGHVSLFWYQQALGQGPEFLTYFQNEAQLDKSGLPSDRFFAERPEGSVSTLKIQRTQQEDSAVYLCASSLAGGSYEQYFGPGTRLTVT.